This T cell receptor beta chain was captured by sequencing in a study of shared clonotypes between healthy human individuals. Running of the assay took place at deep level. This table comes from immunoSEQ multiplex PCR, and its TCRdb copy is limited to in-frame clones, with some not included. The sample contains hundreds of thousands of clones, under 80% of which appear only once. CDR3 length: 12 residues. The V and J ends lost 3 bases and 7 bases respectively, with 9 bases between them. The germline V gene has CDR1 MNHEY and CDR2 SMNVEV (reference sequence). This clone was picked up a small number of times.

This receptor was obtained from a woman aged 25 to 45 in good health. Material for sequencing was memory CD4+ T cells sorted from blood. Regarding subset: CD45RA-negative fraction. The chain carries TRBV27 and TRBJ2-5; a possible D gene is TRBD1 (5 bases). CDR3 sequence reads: CASSFGTGTQYF. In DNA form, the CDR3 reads TGTGCCAGCAGTTTTGGTACAGGGACCCAGTACTTC.